The 10 T cell receptor beta chains presented below share a single source sample, sequenced in a study of shared clonotypes between healthy human individuals. TCRdb keeps only in-frame clones here, not all; method: immunoSEQ multiplex PCR. The sample lists some 2,000,000 clones; 85% to 95% were seen once. The specimen was naive CD4+ T cells sorted from blood. Subset reported: CD45RA+ positively selected. Every receptor here comes from a young man in good health.

The chain recombines TRBV7-2 with TRBJ2-5, with D possibly TRBD1 on 5 matching bases. CDR1 SGHTA and CDR2 FQGNSA come from the germline V gene. This CDR3 has 14 amino acids. With 1 base removed from V and 6 bases from J, the gap between germline ends came to 12 bases. The CDR3 DNA follows: TGTGCCAGCAGCTTAGTAGGACAAGAGAAGACCCAGTACTTC. Translation gives CASSLVGQEKTQYF.

In this sample, this clone turned up once. The chain carries TRBV30 and TRBJ1-5; D unresolved. V lost 7 bases to trimming and J lost 4 bases, with 14 bases between them. The CDR3 runs to 13 residues. The germline gives CDR1 GTSNPN, CDR2 SVGIG (reference sequence). CDR3 DNA: TGTGCCTATTCACCGGGCGGGAATCAGCCCCAGCATTTT. Translated, it gives CAYSPGGNQPQHF.

A remark on this clone: The same CDR3 also results from other DNA sequences found in this sample. The chain employs TRBV5-1 and TRBJ1-5, with a possible D match to TRBD1 (6 bases). Trimming removed 0 bases from V and 6 bases from J, with 10 bases in between. Germline CDR1 reads SGHRS; CDR2 reads YFSETQ. The CDR3 covers 14 residues. The CDR3 nucleotides are TGCGCCAGCAGCTTGGGGGGGCTGGGTCAGCCCCAGCATTTT. Encoded protein: CASSLGGLGQPQHF.

The chain employs TRBV2 and TRBJ2-7; D is possibly TRBD2 (5 bases). V dropped 2 bases and J dropped 5 bases, with 19 bases sitting between them. CDR1 and CDR2 (germline): SNHLY, FYNNEI. This CDR3 has 16 amino acids. The DNA of the CDR3 is TGTGCCAGCAGTGAAAGGCAATCAGACTATTCGGACGAGCAGTACTTC. It translates to CASSERQSDYSDEQYF.

This clone was seen only once. The same CDR3 can be traced to other DNA sequences in this sample. The chain combines TRBV30 with TRBJ2-7, with D perhaps TRBD2 (7 bases). The CDR3 has 13 residues. V gave up 3 bases and J gave up 2 bases, with 11 bases separating them. Germline values: CDR1 GTSNPN, CDR2 SVGIG (reference sequence). The CDR3: CAWSVGGAYEQYF. Here the CDR3 DNA reads TGTGCCTGGAGCGTAGGGGGGGCCTACGAGCAGTACTTC.

This chain connects TRBV11-2 to TRBJ2-7; 8 nucleotides align to TRBD2. J gave up 1 base and V 8 bases, and 7 bases lay outside the gene matches. CDR1 SGHAT and CDR2 FQNNGV come from the germline V gene. The CDR3 runs 14 residues. The CDR3 spells CASLPGLGSYEQYF. In nucleotides, the CDR3 is TGTGCCAGCTTGCCGGGACTAGGGTCCTACGAGCAGTACTTC.

Points on this clone: This specimen includes other DNA sequences encoding the same CDR3. This chain uses TRBV4-2 with TRBJ1-5; D is ambiguous. Germline CDR1 is LGHNA and CDR2 is YNFKEQ. The V end lost 0 bases, the J end lost 4 bases, and 7 bases lay between the germline ends. The CDR3 runs 14 residues. The CDR3 DNA sequence: TGTGCCAGCAGCCAAGACCCCTCGAATCAGCCCCAGCATTTT. Residues: CASSQDPSNQPQHF.

The rearrangement links TRBV4-1 to TRBJ1-6; D is unclear. The germline CDR1 and CDR2 sequences are MGHRA and YSYEKL. Trimming took off 4 bases at V and 8 bases at J, with 9 bases between the two ends. The CDR3 is made up of 13 amino acids. In DNA form, the CDR3 reads TGCGCCAGCAGCCCCCTATTATATTCACCCCTCCACTTT. Its translation is CASSPLLYSPLHF.

This sequence joins TRBV5-1 and TRBJ2-7; TRBD2 matches 7 bases. The CDR3 length is 16 residues. Germline V gene sequence: CDR1 SGHRS, CDR2 YFSETQ. With 0 bases clipped from V and 4 bases from J, the junction kept 10 bases outside the gene matches. The CDR3 region has the DNA TGCGCCAGCAGCTTGGCTGTCAGGCGGGAGCGGTACGAGCAGTACTTC. It encodes CASSLAVRRERYEQYF.

V usage is TRBV10-3 and J usage is TRBJ1-2; no reliable D call. V was cut by 0 bases and J by 4 bases, with 6 bases left in between. In germline, CDR1 is ENHRY, CDR2 SYGVKD. This CDR3 comprises 13 residues. CDR3 amino acids: CAISESDLYGYTF. CDR3 DNA sequence: TGTGCCATCAGTGAGTCAGACCTCTATGGCTACACCTTC.